The 29 T cell receptor beta chains below come from one sample, sequenced in a study of T cell repertoires in cytomegalovirus infection. A single record per CDR3 protein comes from TCRdb applying MiXCR to the reads. Of 750,000 to 900,000 distinct CDR3 sequences detected, approximately 32% appear once; the ten largest clones hold around 13%. No antigen has been assigned to these receptors. The source was cultured CD8+ T cells from PBMCs, collected from culture after CMV antigen stimulation. The origin of the receptors is a human donor in good health (CMV status not recorded). Some clones in this sample may be carry-over from other donors' samples.

This rearrangement joins TRBV27 to TRBJ2-7; no clear D gene. This CDR3 region has 8 residues. Germline V gene sequence: CDR1 MNHEY, CDR2 SMNVEV (reference sequence). Trimming removed 5 bases from V and 9 bases from J, with 2 bases in between. CDR3 nucleotide sequence: TGTGCCAGCAGTCCGCAGTACGTC. Its translation is CASSPQYV.

This clonotype was picked up one time. The V call is TRBV9, the J call TRBJ2-5; the match to TRBD2 covers 9 bases. The CDR3 contains 15 residues. Germline trimming cut 0 bases from V and 4 bases from J; bases unmatched to any gene: 4. Germline CDR1 and CDR2: SGDLS and YYNGEE. The CDR3, as DNA: TGTGCCAGCAGCGTAGGACTAGCGGATAGAGAGACCCAGTACTTC. As protein: CASSVGLADRETQYF.

This clonotype was seen a few times. This chain connects TRBV7-9 to TRBJ1-4; D not resolved. V was shortened by 5 bases and J by 0 bases, with 7 bases between the two germline ends. Germline values: CDR1 SEHNR, CDR2 FQNEAQ (reference sequence). There are 14 residues in the CDR3. The CDR3 nucleotides read TGTGCCAGCAGCCGCGATGCAACTAATGAAAAACTGTTTTTT. Translation gives CASSRDATNEKLFF.

The chain recombines TRBV6-5 with TRBJ1-6; 10 positions match TRBD1. The junction had 10 bases not matched to a gene; V was cut back by 5 bases and J by 6 bases. Per germline, CDR1 MNHEY and CDR2 SVGAGI. This CDR3 has 17 residues. The CDR3 DNA reads as TGTGCCAGCAGTACCTCGACAGGGGGCGATTCTAATTCACCCCTCCACTTT. Its protein is CASSTSTGGDSNSPLHF.

This clonotype was seen a handful of times. V is TRBV27 and J is TRBJ2-3; 8 bases line up with TRBD2. The germline V gene encodes CDR1 MNHEY and CDR2 SMNVEV (reference sequence). The CDR3 contains 15 residues. V lost 6 bases, J lost 7 bases, and 12 bases stayed unmatched. CDR3 region: CASSPAGGIRNTQYF. DNA of the CDR3: TGTGCCAGCAGCCCCGCGGGGGGTATCAGGAATACGCAGTATTTT.

The genes are TRBV7-9 and TRBJ2-5; 9 positions agree with TRBD1. CDR3 length: 16 amino acids. V lost 1 base to trimming and J lost 4 bases; unmatched junction nucleotides: 7. Germline V lookup: CDR1 SEHNR, CDR2 FQNEAQ (reference sequence). The DNA for the CDR3 is TGTGCCAGCAGCTTAGGGACAGGGGTTTTCGGAGAGACCCAGTACTTC. The encoded protein is CASSLGTGVFGETQYF.

This clonotype was seen many times. The V call is TRBV7-8, the J call TRBJ1-5, with a tentative D call TRBD1 (5 bases). The CDR3 length is 13 residues. With 1 base removed from V and 6 bases from J, the gap between germline ends came to 7 bases. Germline CDR1 SGHVS, CDR2 FQNEAQ. This CDR3 is CASSLEGIQPQHF. The CDR3 DNA reads as TGTGCCAGCAGCTTAGAGGGGATTCAGCCCCAGCATTTT. The full variable domain, with the rest looked up from reference TRBV7-8 and TRBJ1-5, is GAGVSQSPRYKVAKRGQDVALRCDPISGHVSLFWYQQALGQGPEFLTYFQNEAQLDKSGLPSDRFFAERPEGSVSTLKIQRTQQEDSAVYLCASSLEGIQPQHFGDGTRLSIL.

This clonotype was counted between two and nine times. The chain uses TRBV12-5 and TRBJ1-1; a possible D gene is TRBD1 (5 bases). Germline V CDR1 and CDR2: LGHNT, FRNRAP. V gave up 7 bases and J gave up 4 bases, with 19 bases separating them. This CDR3 region has 15 residues. CDR3 DNA sequence: TGTGCTAGTGCCCTAGACACCCGGGGGGTCACTGAAGCTTTCTTT. Its translation: CASALDTRGVTEAFF.

The chain couples TRBV5-5 to TRBJ2-5, with 10 bases identical to TRBD1. Per germline, CDR1 SGHKS and CDR2 YYEKEE (reference sequence). Losses at the gene ends were 4 bases for V and 2 bases for J; bases not matched to a gene: 5. The CDR3 runs to 15 residues. Here the CDR3 reads CASSTGQGGQETQYF. For the CDR3, the DNA is TGTGCCAGCAGCACCGGACAGGGGGGACAAGAGACCCAGTACTTC.

As DNA, the CDR3 is TGTGCCAGCAGCCCGCTACCCGGGACACTAAACAATCAGCCCCAGCATTTT. This translates into CASSPLPGTLNNQPQHF. The chain joins TRBV5-5 to TRBJ1-5; D may be TRBD1 (6 bases). The CDR3 is 17 amino acids. The germline V gene has CDR1 SGHKS and CDR2 YYEKEE (reference sequence). Trimming shortened V by 4 bases and J by 3 bases, and 20 bases separated the two germline ends.

The V and J genes are TRBV2 and TRBJ2-2; 8 nucleotides line up with TRBD2. The germline V gene encodes CDR1 SNHLY and CDR2 FYNNEI. The CDR3 runs to 15 residues. The J segment lost 5 bases and the V segment lost 7 bases, leaving 9 bases of the junction unmatched. CDR3 residues: CASTRTGGRTGELFF. The CDR3 coding sequence is TGTGCCAGCACCCGCACGGGGGGGCGGACCGGGGAGCTGTTTTTT.

This chain uses TRBV7-9 with TRBJ1-1; D uncertain. Germline V CDR1 and CDR2: SEHNR, FQNEAQ (reference sequence). Trimming left V 0 bases short and J 12 bases short, with 14 bases between. The CDR3 length is 13 residues. Here the CDR3 DNA reads TGTGCCAGCAGCTTAGCGAAGTGGGGTGGGACTTTCTTT. This gives the protein CASSLAKWGGTFF.

V usage is TRBV19 and J usage is TRBJ2-3, with D maybe TRBD2 (6 bases). Looked up from germline, CDR1 is LNHDA and CDR2 is SQIVND (reference sequence). CDR3 length: 14 amino acids. CDR3 bases: TGTGCGCCCCGGGGAGGATACAGCACAGATACGCAGTATTTT. Protein product: CAPRGGYSTDTQYF.

The chain links TRBV6-8 to TRBJ1-1, with unresolved D. In germline, CDR1 is MNHGY, CDR2 SAAAGT. The V end was cut by 2 bases, the J end by 11 bases, with 12 bases between. There are 12 residues in the CDR3. In DNA, the CDR3 is TGTGCCAGCAGTTACCCGTCTGCCGGGGCTTTCTTT. Amino acids: CASSYPSAGAFF.

The rearrangement uses TRBV6-5 and TRBJ2-1; D may be TRBD2 (6 bases). Deletions cut 6 bases from V and 7 bases from J, with 13 bases between. Per the germline V gene, CDR1 is MNHEY and CDR2 is SVGAGI. The CDR3 is 13 residues long. DNA of the CDR3: TGTGCCAGCAGCACCCTGGCGGGGAATGAGCAGTTCTTC. The encoded protein is CASSTLAGNEQFF.

V gene TRBV15 combines with J gene TRBJ2-5; D could derive from TRBD1 or TRBD2 (5 bases each). Germline assignment: CDR1 LNHNV and CDR2 YYDKDF (reference sequence). V dropped 3 bases and J dropped 5 bases, with 22 bases sitting between them. The CDR3 contains 17 residues. The CDR3 DNA reads as TGTGCCACCAGCAGGGCCCCAGTGGGGGTCTCGGGGGAGACCCAGTACTTC. This translates into CATSRAPVGVSGETQYF.

This clonotype was found a few times. The chain combines TRBV7-2 with TRBJ1-5, with D unclear. This CDR3 comprises 12 residues. V dropped 5 bases and J dropped 7 bases, with 9 bases sitting between them. Germline V lookup: CDR1 SGHTA, CDR2 FQGNSA. The CDR3 loop reads CASSMGGQPQHF. Written as DNA, the CDR3 is TGTGCCAGCAGCATGGGAGGGCAGCCCCAGCATTTT.

This clonotype was counted ten times or more. V usage is TRBV7-6 and J usage is TRBJ1-6; a weak D match, TRBD1 (6 bases). The germline V gene encodes CDR1 SGHVS and CDR2 FNYEAQ. V lost 2 bases and J lost 4, with 18 bases in between. CDR3 size: 18 residues. CDR3 nucleotide sequence: TGTGCCAGCAGCTTACGTCAGGGGCGGGAAAAATATAATTCACCCCTCCACTTT. Translation gives CASSLRQGREKYNSPLHF.

This chain uses TRBV28 with TRBJ1-1; 7 bases fit TRBD1. The germline V gene has CDR1 MDHEN and CDR2 SYDVKM. Trimming cost V 6 bases and J 2 bases; bases outside gene matches: 6. CDR3 length: 14 residues. CDR3 residues: CASRPDRYNTEAFF. The CDR3 DNA reads TGTGCCAGCAGACCGGACAGGTATAACACTGAAGCTTTCTTT.

In this sample, this clonotype turned up a few times. The rearrangement links TRBV28 to TRBJ2-3, with a possible D match to TRBD1 (6 bases). This CDR3 spans 18 amino acids. CDR1 is MDHEN, CDR2 SYDVKM, per germline. V shed 4 bases and J shed 1 base, with 21 bases lying between them. CDR3 DNA sequence: TGTGCCAGCAGTTCCCCCCGACGAGTGGGACAACGCACAGATACGCAGTATTTT. Its protein product is CASSSPRRVGQRTDTQYF.

This chain joins TRBV7-6 and TRBJ2-7, with 11 bases aligning to TRBD1. Germline lookup yields CDR1 SGHVS and CDR2 FNYEAQ. V gave up 7 bases and J gave up 5 bases; unmatched junction bases: 10. This CDR3 contains 15 residues. The CDR3 reads CASIPRDRGINEQYF. CDR3 nucleotide sequence: TGTGCCAGCATCCCTCGGGACAGGGGGATCAACGAGCAGTACTTC.

The V and J genes are TRBV29-1 and TRBJ1-2, with 11 nucleotides matching TRBD1. Germline V CDR1 and CDR2: SQVTM, ANQGSEA. The CDR3 length is 13 residues. Trimming cost V 4 bases and J 4 bases; bases outside gene matches: 2. The CDR3 DNA reads as TGCAGCGTTGTTGGGACAGGGGGCTATGGCTACACCTTC. Protein: CSVVGTGGYGYTF.

V and J are TRBV4-1 and TRBJ1-1, with D possibly being TRBD1 (5 bases). Per the germline V gene, CDR1 is MGHRA and CDR2 is YSYEKL. V dropped 4 bases and J dropped 4 bases, with 16 bases sitting between them. The CDR3 has 15 amino acids. The CDR3 is CASSPHQGSGTEAFF. For the CDR3, the DNA is TGCGCCAGCAGCCCACACCAGGGTAGCGGCACTGAAGCTTTCTTT.

V gene TRBV11-2 combines with J gene TRBJ2-6; D is unclear. There are 19 residues in the CDR3. Germline assignment: CDR1 SGHAT and CDR2 FQNNGV. Trimming pared 5 bases from V and 0 bases from J, leaving 20 bases between. As DNA, the CDR3 is TGTGCCAGCAGCCCCGGGCCCCAAAGCACCTACTCTGGGGCCAACGTCCTGACTTTC. This sequence encodes CASSPGPQSTYSGANVLTF.

The chain has TRBV5-6 and TRBJ1-2, with a tentative D call TRBD1 (5 bases). The V gene lost 0 bases and the J gene lost 4 bases, with 10 bases spanning the gap. The CDR3 extends over 14 amino acids. CDR1 SGHDT and CDR2 YYEEEE come from the germline V gene. The CDR3 protein is CASSLGRALYGYTF. The CDR3, as DNA: TGTGCCAGCAGCTTGGGCAGGGCTCTCTATGGCTACACCTTC.

This clonotype was seen ten or more times. The chain couples TRBV7-2 to TRBJ2-2, with a possible D match to TRBD1 (6 bases). The CDR3 is 16 residues long. V lost 6 bases to trimming and J lost 2 bases, with 16 bases between them. Per germline, CDR1 SGHTA and CDR2 FQGNSA. The CDR3 sequence is CASRPFGQINTGELFF. Written as DNA, the CDR3 is TGTGCCAGCAGACCGTTCGGACAGATTAACACCGGGGAGCTGTTTTTT.

The sample holds a few counts of this clonotype. The V call is TRBV5-1, the J call TRBJ2-1, with TRBD1 matching over 8 bases. V shed 0 bases, J shed 5 bases, and the junction held 4 bases outside the gene matches. The CDR3 runs to 15 residues. CDR1 and CDR2 from the germline V gene are SGHRS and YFSETQ. CDR3: CASSLGQGRNNEQFF. CDR3 DNA sequence: TGCGCCAGCAGCTTGGGACAGGGGCGTAACAATGAGCAGTTCTTC. Supplemented by reference TRBV5-1 and TRBJ2-1, the full variable domain reads KAGVTQTPRYLIKTRGQQVTLSCSPISGHRSVSWYQQTPGQGLQFLFEYFSETQRNKGNFPGRFSGRQFSNSRSEMNVSTLELGDSALYLCASSLGQGRNNEQFFGPGTRLTVL.

This clonotype was seen a handful of times. The chain recombines TRBV15 with TRBJ1-4; weak D call: TRBD1 (5 bases). The length of the CDR3 is 17 residues. V was pared by 0 bases and J by 1 base, with 12 bases between. CDR1 is LNHNV, CDR2 YYDKDF, per germline (reference sequence). CDR3 DNA: TGTGCCACCAGCAGAGAAGGCCCAAGGGGAACTAATGAAAAACTGTTTTTT. The encoded protein is CATSREGPRGTNEKLFF.

This clonotype was recorded at least ten times. The chain joins TRBV12-3 or TRBV12-4 to TRBJ1-2, with unresolved D. V was pared by 5 bases and J by 6 bases, with 13 bases between. This CDR3 comprises 13 residues. The CDR3 DNA sequence: TGTGCCAGCAGTCCGATCCCACTCGATGGCTACACCTTC. Its protein product is CASSPIPLDGYTF.